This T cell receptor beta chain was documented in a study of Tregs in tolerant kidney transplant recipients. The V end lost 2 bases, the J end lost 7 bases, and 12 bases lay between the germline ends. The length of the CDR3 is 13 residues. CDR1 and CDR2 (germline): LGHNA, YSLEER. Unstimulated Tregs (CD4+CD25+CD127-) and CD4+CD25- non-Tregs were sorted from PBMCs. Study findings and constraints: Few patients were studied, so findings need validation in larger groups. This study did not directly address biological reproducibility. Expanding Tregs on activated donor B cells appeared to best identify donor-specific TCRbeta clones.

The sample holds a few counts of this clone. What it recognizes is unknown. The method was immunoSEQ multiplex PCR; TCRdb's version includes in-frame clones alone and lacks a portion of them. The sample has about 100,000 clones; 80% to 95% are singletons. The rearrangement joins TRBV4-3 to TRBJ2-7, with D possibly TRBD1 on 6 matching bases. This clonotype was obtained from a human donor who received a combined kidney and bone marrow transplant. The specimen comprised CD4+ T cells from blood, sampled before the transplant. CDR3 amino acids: CASSQSGHLEQYF. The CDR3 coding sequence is TGCGCCAGCAGCCAATCGGGACACCTGGAGCAGTACTTC.